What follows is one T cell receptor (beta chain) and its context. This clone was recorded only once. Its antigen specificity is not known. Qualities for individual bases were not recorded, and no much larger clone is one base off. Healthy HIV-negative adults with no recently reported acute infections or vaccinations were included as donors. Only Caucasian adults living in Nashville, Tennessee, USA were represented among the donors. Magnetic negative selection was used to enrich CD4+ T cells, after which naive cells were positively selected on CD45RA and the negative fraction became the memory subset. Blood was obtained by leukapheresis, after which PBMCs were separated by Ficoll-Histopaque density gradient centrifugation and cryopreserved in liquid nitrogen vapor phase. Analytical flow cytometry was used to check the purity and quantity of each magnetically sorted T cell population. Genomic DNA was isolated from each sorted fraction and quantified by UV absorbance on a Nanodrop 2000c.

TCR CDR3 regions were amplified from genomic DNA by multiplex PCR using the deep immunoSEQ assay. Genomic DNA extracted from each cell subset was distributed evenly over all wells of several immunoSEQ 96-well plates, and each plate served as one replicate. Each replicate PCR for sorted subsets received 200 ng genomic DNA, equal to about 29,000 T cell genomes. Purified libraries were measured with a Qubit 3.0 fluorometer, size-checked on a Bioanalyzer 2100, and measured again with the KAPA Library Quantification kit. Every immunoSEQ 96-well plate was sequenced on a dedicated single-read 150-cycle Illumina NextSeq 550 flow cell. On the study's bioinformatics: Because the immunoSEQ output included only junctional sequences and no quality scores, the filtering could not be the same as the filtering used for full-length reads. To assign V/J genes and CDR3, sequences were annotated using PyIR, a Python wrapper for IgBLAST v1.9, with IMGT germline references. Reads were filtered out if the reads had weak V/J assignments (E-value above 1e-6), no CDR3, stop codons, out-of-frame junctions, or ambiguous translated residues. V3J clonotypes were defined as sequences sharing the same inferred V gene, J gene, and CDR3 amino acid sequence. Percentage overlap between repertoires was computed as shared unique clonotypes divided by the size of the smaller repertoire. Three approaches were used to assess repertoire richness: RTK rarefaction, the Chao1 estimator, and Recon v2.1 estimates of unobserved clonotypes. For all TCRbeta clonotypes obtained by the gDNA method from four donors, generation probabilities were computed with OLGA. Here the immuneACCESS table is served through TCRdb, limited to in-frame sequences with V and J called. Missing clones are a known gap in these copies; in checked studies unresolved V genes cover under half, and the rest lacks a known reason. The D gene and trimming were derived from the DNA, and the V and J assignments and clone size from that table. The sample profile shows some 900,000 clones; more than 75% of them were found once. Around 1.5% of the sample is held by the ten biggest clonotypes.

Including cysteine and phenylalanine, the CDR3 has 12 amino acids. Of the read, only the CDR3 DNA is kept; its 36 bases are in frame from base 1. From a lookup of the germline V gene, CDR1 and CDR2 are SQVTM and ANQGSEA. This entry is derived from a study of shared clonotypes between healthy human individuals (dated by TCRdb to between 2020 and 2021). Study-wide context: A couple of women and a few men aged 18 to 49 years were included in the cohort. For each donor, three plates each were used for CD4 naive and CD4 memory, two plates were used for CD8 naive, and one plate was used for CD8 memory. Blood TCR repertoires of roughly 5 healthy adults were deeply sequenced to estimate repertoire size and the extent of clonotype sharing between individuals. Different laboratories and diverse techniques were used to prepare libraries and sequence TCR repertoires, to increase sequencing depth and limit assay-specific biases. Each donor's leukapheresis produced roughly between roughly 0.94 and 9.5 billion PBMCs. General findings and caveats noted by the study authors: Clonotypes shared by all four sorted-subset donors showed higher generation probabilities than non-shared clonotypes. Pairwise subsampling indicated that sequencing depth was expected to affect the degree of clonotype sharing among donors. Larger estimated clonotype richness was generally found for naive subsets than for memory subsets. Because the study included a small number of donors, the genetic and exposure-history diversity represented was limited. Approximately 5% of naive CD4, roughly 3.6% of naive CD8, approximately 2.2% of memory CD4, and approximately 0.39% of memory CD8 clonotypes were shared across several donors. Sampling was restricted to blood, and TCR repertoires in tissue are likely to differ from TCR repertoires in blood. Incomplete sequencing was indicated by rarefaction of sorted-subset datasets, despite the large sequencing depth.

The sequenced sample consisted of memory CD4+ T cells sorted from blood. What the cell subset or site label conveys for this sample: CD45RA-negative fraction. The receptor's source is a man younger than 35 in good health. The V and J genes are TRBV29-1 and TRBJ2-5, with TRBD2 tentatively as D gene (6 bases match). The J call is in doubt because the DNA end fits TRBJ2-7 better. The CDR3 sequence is CSVVGSPGEQYF. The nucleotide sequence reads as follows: TGCAGCGTTGTCGGGAGCCCCGGCGAGCAGTACTTC.